This T cell receptor beta chain was identified during a study of shared clonotypes between healthy human individuals. The CDR3 is 16 amino acids. V was cut by 1 base and J by 0 bases, with 14 bases left in between. Looked up from germline, CDR1 is SGHRS and CDR2 is YFSETQ. Profiled with immunoSEQ multiplex PCR; TCRdb holds only in-frame clones, not every one. Of a few million clones in the sample, about 92% were seen once. Specimen: naive CD4+ T cells sorted from blood. Subset here: CD45RA+ positively selected. The chain employs TRBV5-1 and TRBJ2-7, with TRBD1 as a possible D gene (6 bases). The receptor was isolated from a man aged 18 to 29 in good health. The CDR3 bases are TGCGCCAGCAGCTTGTGGGACACAATTAGCTCCTACGAGCAGTACTTC. This encodes CASSLWDTISSYEQYF.